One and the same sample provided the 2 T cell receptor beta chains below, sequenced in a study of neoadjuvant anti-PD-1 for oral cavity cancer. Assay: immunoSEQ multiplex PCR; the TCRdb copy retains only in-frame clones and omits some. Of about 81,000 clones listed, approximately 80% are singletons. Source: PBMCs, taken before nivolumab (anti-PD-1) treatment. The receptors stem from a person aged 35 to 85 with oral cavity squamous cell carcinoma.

The CDR3 region is CASSFGGVGTGELFF. The CDR3 DNA reads TGCGCCAGCAGCTTCGGAGGGGTGGGCACCGGGGAGCTGTTTTTT. V gene TRBV5-1 combines with J gene TRBJ2-2; the D gene is possibly TRBD2 (6 bases). The V gene's germline CDR1 is SGHRS and CDR2 YFSETQ. V was pared by 2 bases and J by 4 bases, with 12 bases between. The CDR3 extends over 15 amino acids.

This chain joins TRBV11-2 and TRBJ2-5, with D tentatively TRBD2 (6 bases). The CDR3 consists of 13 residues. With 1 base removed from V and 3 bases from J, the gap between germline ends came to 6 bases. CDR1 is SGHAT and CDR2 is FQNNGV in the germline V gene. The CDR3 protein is CASSLGTKETQYF. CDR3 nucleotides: TGTGCCAGCAGCTTAGGGACTAAAGAGACCCAGTACTTC.